Below, 12 T cell receptor beta chains from the same sample are listed, as sequenced in a study of quantifying T cell responses using KT2 cells. As for the study in general: RNA was reverse transcribed with TCR alpha and beta constant-region primers.

An oligo carrying a UMI was ligated to the cDNA 3' end. First-round PCR used about 4 cycles and beta primers RC1.1 and RC1.2 covering TRBC1 and TRBC2. TCRdb re-called the UMI-ligation and nested PCR reads with MiXCR, one entry per CDR3 protein. This sample has roughly 50,000 distinct CDR3 sequences, with 9% to 15% found just once. Sequencing input: PBMCs spiked with cells of the T cell clone KT2. These receptors were obtained from a human donor.

V usage is TRBV12-5 and J usage is TRBJ2-4, with 9 positions matching TRBD1. The CDR3 is 12 residues long. J lost 9 bases, V lost 6 bases, and 3 bases had no gene match. The germline CDR1 and CDR2 sequences are LGHNT and FRNRAP. The CDR3 DNA follows: TGTGCTAGTGGACAGGGGGCCGGCATTCAGTACTTC. The encoded protein is CASGQGAGIQYF.

This clonotype was detected ten times or more. The chain has TRBV12-3 or TRBV12-4 and TRBJ1-1; 9 bases agree with TRBD1. Trimming took 6 bases from V and 9 from J; bases not matched to a gene: 8. CDR3 length: 13 amino acids. The CDR3 is CASRSTTGGKAFF. The CDR3 DNA sequence: TGTGCCAGCAGGTCCACTACAGGGGGCAAAGCTTTCTTT.

This chain joins TRBV7-2 and TRBJ2-7; D unclear. Trimming stripped 0 bases from V and 7 bases from J, with 13 bases between. Germline V gene sequence: CDR1 SGHTA, CDR2 FQGNSA. The CDR3 runs to 14 residues. CDR3 sequence: CASSLAPALGEQYF. As DNA, the CDR3 is TGTGCCAGCAGCTTAGCGCCCGCTCTTGGAGAGCAGTACTTC.

This chain links TRBV2 with TRBJ2-4; D possibly corresponds to TRBD2 (5 bases). V gave up 9 bases and J gave up 12 bases, with 21 bases separating them. Per the germline V gene, CDR1 is SNHLY and CDR2 is FYNNEI. This CDR3 has 13 residues. Written as DNA, the CDR3 is TGTGCCAGTCACGAGAGGAGAGGGTTTAATCAGTACTTC. It codes for CASHERRGFNQYF.

This clonotype was counted many times. This sequence joins TRBV20-1 and TRBJ1-1, with D perhaps TRBD1 (6 bases). The CDR3 contains 15 residues. The V end lost 6 bases, the J end lost 3 bases, and 20 bases lay between the germline ends. Germline V CDR1 and CDR2: DFQATT, SNEGSKA (reference sequence). CDR3 protein: CSASPLTGGDTEAFF. The CDR3 region has the DNA TGCAGTGCCTCACCCCTGACAGGAGGGGACACTGAAGCTTTCTTT.

The chain has TRBV7-9 and TRBJ2-1; D ambiguous. Germline CDR1 is SEHNR and CDR2 is FQNEAQ (reference sequence). V lost 2 bases and J 7 bases, leaving 12 bases between the germline ends. This CDR3 has 14 residues. In DNA form, the CDR3 reads TGTGCCAGCAGCTTAACCCTAACCCTGAATGAGCAGTTCTTC. It yields the protein CASSLTLTLNEQFF. The whole variable domain, remainder taken from reference TRBV7-9 and TRBJ2-1, is DTGVSQNPRHKITKRGQNVTFRCDPISEHNRLYWYRQTLGQGPEFLTYFQNEAQLEKSRLLSDRFSAERPKGSFSTLEIQRTEQGDSAMYLCASSLTLTLNEQFFGPGTRLTVL.

This clonotype was counted at least ten times. This chain connects TRBV20-1 to TRBJ2-3; 7 bases agree with TRBD1. This CDR3 is built from 14 residues. CDR1 is DFQATT, CDR2 SNEGSKA, per germline (reference sequence). V lost 6 bases to trimming and J lost 0 bases; unmatched junction nucleotides: 6. The CDR3 bases are TGCAGTGCGGTTAAGGGGGCGAGCACAGATACGCAGTATTTT. Translating gives CSAVKGASTDTQYF.

This clonotype was detected only a few times. The V and J genes are TRBV5-1 and TRBJ2-1, with D unclear. The CDR3 has 16 amino acids. Germline lookup yields CDR1 SGHRS and CDR2 YFSETQ. Trimming left V 0 bases short and J 0 bases short, with 10 bases between. The CDR3 region has the DNA TGCGCCAGCAGCTTGGATTGGATGAGCTCCTACAATGAGCAGTTCTTC. As protein: CASSLDWMSSYNEQFF. The entire variable domain, with the rest obtained from reference TRBV5-1 and TRBJ2-1, is as follows: KAGVTQTPRYLIKTRGQQVTLSCSPISGHRSVSWYQQTPGQGLQFLFEYFSETQRNKGNFPGRFSGRQFSNSRSEMNVSTLELGDSALYLCASSLDWMSSYNEQFFGPGTRLTVL.

This clonotype was counted ten times or more. The rearrangement joins TRBV7-6 to TRBJ2-7; D is unresolved. The CDR3 runs to 15 residues. The ends were cut back, 8 bases at V and 2 bases at J, with 19 bases in the middle. Germline-derived CDR1 and CDR2 are SGHVS and FNYEAQ. CDR3 coding DNA: TGTGCCAGCCAAAGGGCCCCCGCGGAAACCTACGAGCAGTACTTC. The encoded protein is CASQRAPAETYEQYF.

This clonotype turned up a few times. J is TRBJ2-1 and V is TRBV2; TRBD1 is a possible D gene (6 bases). CDR1 is SNHLY and CDR2 is FYNNEI in the germline V gene. V dropped 1 base and J dropped 4 bases, with 17 bases sitting between them. There are 17 residues in the CDR3. CDR3 DNA: TGTGCCAGCAGTGAAGGTTTGGGACAATCCATTTACAATGAGCAGTTCTTC. Amino acid sequence: CASSEGLGQSIYNEQFF.

This clonotype was seen more than once but under ten times. The V gene is TRBV12-5, the J gene TRBJ1-1; 8 bases agree with TRBD1. The ends lost 6 bases at V and 8 bases at J; junction bases unmatched: 8. Germline V gives CDR1 LGHNT, CDR2 FRNRAP. The CDR3 has 13 residues. CDR3 amino acids: CASGRGQDAEAFF. The CDR3, as DNA: TGTGCTAGTGGCCGGGGACAGGACGCAGAAGCTTTCTTT.

This clonotype was found a few times. J is TRBJ2-7 and V is TRBV5-1, with D perhaps being TRBD1 or TRBD2 (5 bases each). CDR1 is SGHRS and CDR2 is YFSETQ in the germline V gene. The CDR3 spans 12 residues. Trimming took 0 bases from V and 5 from J, leaving 6 bases between them. CDR3 residues: CASSLGGDEQYF. For the CDR3, the DNA is TGCGCCAGCAGCTTGGGAGGGGACGAGCAGTACTTC.